The TCR beta chain under discussion was sequenced for a study of cytomegalovirus exposure and HLA in healthy donors. This PCR relied on a set of 60 Vbeta primers and 13 Jbeta primers. Profiled with immunoSEQ multiplex PCR; TCRdb holds only in-frame clones, not every one. The table includes about 120,000 clones, over 75% detected once. Losses at the gene ends were 0 bases for V and 8 bases for J; bases not matched to a gene: 9. This CDR3 is built from 17 residues. Germline V CDR1 and CDR2: LGHNA, YSLEER. This sequence joins TRBV4-3 and TRBJ1-6; 8 bases align to TRBD1. Input material: PBMCs. This sequence was found in a man aged 18 to 30 in good health and CMV-seropositive. The DNA for the CDR3 is TGCGCCAGCAGCCAAGAAATTCCGGGGACAGGAGATTCACCCCTCCACTTT. As protein: CASSQEIPGTGDSPLHF.